This T cell receptor beta chain was identified during a study of cytotoxic CD8 clonotypes in ibrutinib-treated CLL. Study at large: There were, on average, around 260,000 productive templates and around 90,000 productive rearrangements per sample. Overall study results and limits: Public clonotypes, an uncommon group, contracted or remained stable on treatment. The study sampled sustained-remission and progressing patients at different times. Age-matched healthy donor levels were exceeded by baseline clonality, which tracked circulating CD8+ T-cell counts.

Measured with immunoSEQ multiplex PCR; TCRdb has only the in-frame clones, and not every one. The sample lists approximately 60,000 clones, roughly 54% occurring once. The V and J ends lost 4 bases and 0 bases respectively, with 15 bases between them. This CDR3 region has 16 residues. Germline V gene sequence: CDR1 SGDLS, CDR2 YYNGEE. In regard to this clone: The antigen is not known.

The clonotype comes from a human donor with chronic lymphocytic leukemia. The sample was PBMCs, taken at disease progression, from a patient treated with ibrutinib. The J gene is TRBJ2-3, the V gene TRBV9; D is unclear. Here the CDR3 DNA reads TGTGCCAGCAGCAAGGCGGTTGGTGGCAGCACAGATACGCAGTATTTT. Protein product: CASSKAVGGSTDTQYF.